These 27 T cell receptor beta chains share one sample of origin, sequenced in a study of cytomegalovirus exposure and HLA in healthy donors. Method: immunoSEQ multiplex PCR; TCRdb's copy keeps in-frame clones and lacks some. There are around 160,000 clones in the sample; less than 90% occur only once, and 10% lies in the top ten. Material for sequencing was PBMCs. The receptors derive from a man aged 25-40 years in good health and CMV-seropositive.

The V and J genes are TRBV4-1 and TRBJ2-3, with 8 bases fitting TRBD2. The CDR3 extends over 18 amino acids. CDR1 is MGHRA and CDR2 is YSYEKL in the germline V gene. J gave up 2 bases and V 0 bases, and 10 bases lay outside the gene matches. The CDR3 spells CASSQDRGGGPPTDTQYF. In nucleotides, the CDR3 is TGCGCCAGCAGCCAAGACAGGGGCGGGGGGCCACCCACAGATACGCAGTATTTT.

The chain has TRBV27 and TRBJ2-7; 7 bases are a match to TRBD1. Germline V gene data show CDR1 as MNHEY and CDR2 as SMNVEV (reference sequence). This CDR3 comprises 12 residues. The V and J ends lost 7 bases and 4 bases, in that order; junction bases with no gene match: 4. In DNA form, the CDR3 reads TGTGCCAGCAAGAACAGGGGATACGAGCAGTACTTC. It translates to CASKNRGYEQYF.

The chain combines TRBV10-3 with TRBJ2-3; the D gene is possibly TRBD1 (6 bases). CDR1 and CDR2 (germline): ENHRY, SYGVKD. The length of the CDR3 is 15 residues. V lost 3 bases, J lost 0 bases, and 10 bases lay in between. In nucleotides, the CDR3 is TGTGCCATCAGTGAAGGGCAGGGGAGCACAGATACGCAGTATTTT. This gives the protein CAISEGQGSTDTQYF.

Here the CDR3 reads CASSLFWSSYEQYF. CDR3 sequence (DNA): TGTGCCAGCAGCTTATTTTGGAGCTCCTACGAGCAGTACTTC. This sequence joins TRBV7-2 and TRBJ2-7, with D unresolved. The CDR3 is 14 amino acids. Between the trimmed V and J ends, which lost 2 bases and 0 bases, there was a span of 8 bases. The V gene's germline CDR1 is SGHTA and CDR2 FQGNSA.

The chain recombines TRBV2 with TRBJ1-1; D unresolved. Germline V gene sequence: CDR1 SNHLY, CDR2 FYNNEI. The CDR3 loop spans 13 amino acids. The ends were cut back, 7 bases at V and 1 base at J, with 10 bases in the middle. CDR3 amino acids: CASTGHGNTEAFF. As DNA, the CDR3 is TGTGCCAGCACTGGGCATGGGAACACTGAAGCTTTCTTT.

A single count supports this clone. This rearrangement joins TRBV10-3 to TRBJ2-3, with a tentative D call TRBD2 (5 bases). This CDR3 is 15 amino acids long. Deletions cut 3 bases from V and 4 bases from J, with 14 bases between. Germline CDR1 and CDR2: ENHRY and SYGVKD. The CDR3 DNA sequence: TGTGCCATCAGTGATGGACTTATGAACCCAGATACGCAGTATTTT. It is translated as CAISDGLMNPDTQYF.

The chain is built from TRBV7-3 and TRBJ2-1, with 10 bases fitting TRBD1. CDR1 and CDR2 (germline): SGHTA, FQGTGA. This CDR3 comprises 14 residues. J lost 9 bases, V lost 3 bases, and 5 bases had no gene match. DNA of the CDR3: TGTGCCAGCAGCTTGGACAGGGGGGATCGTGAGCAGTTCTTC. Protein sequence: CASSLDRGDREQFF.

V usage is TRBV28 and J usage is TRBJ2-2; 7 bases are a match to TRBD2. V was clipped by 10 bases and J by 5 bases; unmatched bases: 7. The CDR3 sequence is 13 residues long. Germline V lookup: CDR1 MDHEN, CDR2 SYDVKM. CDR3 nucleotide sequence: TGTGCCACCTGCGCGGGAGCGACCGGGGAGCTGTTTTTT. This codes for CATCAGATGELFF. The variable domain in full, completed from reference TRBV28 and TRBJ2-2, reads DVKVTQSSRYLVKRTGEKVFLECVQDMDHENMFWYRQDPGLGLRLIYFSYDVKMKEKGDIPEGYSVSREKKERFSLILESASTNQTSMYLCATCAGATGELFFGEGSRLTVL.

The chain recombines TRBV19 with TRBJ2-3; tentative D call: TRBD1 (6 bases). The germline V gene encodes CDR1 LNHDA and CDR2 SQIVND (reference sequence). With 4 bases removed from V and 2 bases from J, the gap between germline ends came to 16 bases. This CDR3 has 16 amino acids. The CDR3 here is CASSSPQGSYTDTQYF. The CDR3 DNA sequence: TGTGCCAGTAGTAGCCCCCAGGGGTCCTACACAGATACGCAGTATTTT.

The V gene is TRBV28, the J gene TRBJ2-3; a weak D match, TRBD1 (6 bases). V lost 7 bases and J 0 bases, leaving 11 bases between the germline ends. CDR1 and CDR2 from the germline V gene are MDHEN and SYDVKM. The CDR3 spans 14 residues. Here the CDR3 reads CASTGTTSTDTQYF. DNA of the CDR3: TGTGCCAGCACCGGGACAACTAGCACAGATACGCAGTATTTT.

This rearrangement joins TRBV7-3 to TRBJ2-2; TRBD1 aligns across 8 bases. J was trimmed by 5 bases and V by 1 base; bases with no gene match: 6. CDR3 length equals 16 residues. Germline-derived CDR1 and CDR2 are SGHTA and FQGTGA. The CDR3 protein is CASSLKIGQGTGELFF. The CDR3, as DNA: TGTGCCAGCAGCTTAAAGATTGGACAGGGTACCGGGGAGCTGTTTTTT.

This chain links TRBV5-1 with TRBJ2-5, with 12 positions matching TRBD2. The CDR3 loop spans 16 amino acids. J was trimmed by 5 bases and V by 6 bases; bases with no gene match: 11. Germline values: CDR1 SGHRS, CDR2 YFSETQ. The chain's CDR3 is CASKPQASGGAETQYF. The DNA for the CDR3 is TGCGCCAGCAAACCTCAGGCTAGCGGGGGGGCCGAGACCCAGTACTTC. The whole variable domain, filled in from reference TRBV5-1 and TRBJ2-5, reads KAGVTQTPRYLIKTRGQQVTLSCSPISGHRSVSWYQQTPGQGLQFLFEYFSETQRNKGNFPGRFSGRQFSNSRSEMNVSTLELGDSALYLCASKPQASGGAETQYFGPGTRLLVL.

This clone has only a few counts. The chain recombines TRBV27 with TRBJ2-7; D ambiguous. The CDR3 loop spans 14 amino acids. Germline V CDR1 and CDR2: MNHEY, SMNVEV (reference sequence). With 2 bases removed from V and 3 bases from J, the gap between germline ends came to 11 bases. The CDR3 DNA follows: TGTGCCAGCAGTTTAACTTGGGCCAGCTACGAGCAGTACTTC. Translating gives CASSLTWASYEQYF.

The CDR3 is CASSLGAFTDTQYF. The CDR3, as DNA: TGTGCCAGCAGCTTAGGGGCTTTCACAGATACGCAGTATTTT. The chain joins TRBV7-2 to TRBJ2-3, with no clear D. In germline, CDR1 is SGHTA, CDR2 FQGNSA. This CDR3 region has 14 residues. V gave up 1 base and J gave up 2 bases, with 7 bases separating them.

J is TRBJ2-1 and V is TRBV19; 8 bases line up with TRBD2. In germline, CDR1 is LNHDA, CDR2 SQIVND (reference sequence). The length of the CDR3 is 17 residues. V trimming: 2 bases; J trimming: 2 bases; junction bases outside the gene matches: 8. CDR3: CASSITSGRKAYNEQFF. CDR3 sequence (DNA): TGTGCCAGTAGTATAACTAGCGGTCGGAAAGCCTACAATGAGCAGTTCTTC. Using reference TRBV19 and TRBJ2-1 for the parts outside the CDR3, the full variable domain is DGGITQSPKYLFRKEGQNVTLSCEQNLNHDAMYWYRQDPGQGLRLIYYSQIVNDFQKGDIAEGYSVSREKKESFPLTVTSAQKNPTAFYLCASSITSGRKAYNEQFFGPGTRLTVL.

The J gene is TRBJ2-1, the V gene TRBV10-1, with 8 bases fitting TRBD1. Per germline, CDR1 WNHNN and CDR2 SYGVQD (reference sequence). V dropped 2 bases and J dropped 9; count of bases not matched to a gene: 3. This CDR3 is 13 amino acids long. The CDR3 loop reads CASSEQGAAEQFF. The CDR3 DNA sequence: TGCGCCAGCAGTGAGCAGGGGGCAGCTGAGCAGTTCTTC.

The gene calls are TRBV6-1 and TRBJ2-7; 12 bases line up with TRBD2. Trimming removed 8 bases from V and 5 bases from J; junction bases left unmatched: 4. There are 13 residues in the CDR3. Germline CDR1 and CDR2: MNHNS and SASEGT. This CDR3 is CASSTSGRHEQYF. The CDR3 DNA reads TGTGCCAGCTCGACTAGCGGGAGACACGAGCAGTACTTC.

The chain recombines TRBV10-3 with TRBJ2-3, with a possible D match to TRBD2 (6 bases). Trimming pared 7 bases from V and 0 bases from J, leaving 17 bases between. Germline V gene lookup returns CDR1 ENHRY and CDR2 SYGVKD. The CDR3 has 16 amino acids. The CDR3 is CAINAKGGISTDTQYF. The CDR3 nucleotides are TGTGCCATCAACGCGAAGGGCGGGATCAGCACAGATACGCAGTATTTT.

This rearrangement joins TRBV2 to TRBJ1-6; tentative D call: TRBD1 (5 bases). This CDR3 is built from 15 residues. Per germline, CDR1 SNHLY and CDR2 FYNNEI. V lost 4 bases and J 0 bases, leaving 7 bases between the germline ends. This CDR3 reads CASSGGLSYNSPLHF. DNA for the CDR3: TGTGCCAGCAGTGGGGGCCTCTCCTATAATTCACCCCTCCACTTT.

The V call is TRBV27, the J call TRBJ2-2; D gene uncertain. This CDR3 has 12 amino acids. The ends were cut back, 4 bases at V and 3 bases at J, with 3 bases in the middle. Looked up from germline, CDR1 is MNHEY and CDR2 is SMNVEV (reference sequence). The CDR3 loop reads CASSSDTGELFF. CDR3 DNA: TGTGCCAGCAGTTCGGACACCGGGGAGCTGTTTTTT.

V usage is TRBV19 and J usage is TRBJ2-1; TRBD2 aligns across 9 bases. CDR1 is LNHDA, CDR2 SQIVND, per germline (reference sequence). Trimming cost V 7 bases and J 7 bases; bases outside gene matches: 11. The CDR3 length is 15 residues. The CDR3 region is CASNLGTSGWNEQFF. CDR3 sequence (DNA): TGTGCCAGTAATTTAGGAACTAGCGGGTGGAATGAGCAGTTCTTC.

The J gene is TRBJ2-5, the V gene TRBV19, with 9 bases fitting TRBD1. CDR1 and CDR2 from the germline V gene are LNHDA and SQIVND (reference sequence). The ends lost 3 bases at V and 5 bases at J; junction bases unmatched: 7. This CDR3 region has 15 residues. CDR3 amino acids: CASSILGTGSETQYF. The CDR3 DNA is TGTGCCAGTAGTATCCTCGGGACAGGGTCTGAGACCCAGTACTTC.

The chain couples TRBV27 to TRBJ2-1, with 9 bases fitting TRBD1. J gave up 7 bases and V 10 bases, and 14 bases lay outside the gene matches. CDR3 size: 15 residues. Per germline, CDR1 MNHEY and CDR2 SMNVEV (reference sequence). CDR3 protein: CATTPPGQGYNEQFF. In DNA, the CDR3 is TGTGCCACTACTCCCCCGGGACAGGGATATAATGAGCAGTTCTTC.

This sequence joins TRBV6-1 and TRBJ1-6; D ambiguous. Germline V gene sequence: CDR1 MNHNS, CDR2 SASEGT. This CDR3 contains 15 residues. Trimming took off 8 bases at V and 10 bases at J, with 21 bases between the two ends. CDR3 amino acids: CASGVYRTSGSPLHF. CDR3 nucleotides: TGTGCCAGCGGGGTTTATCGGACCTCGGGGTCACCCCTCCACTTT.

DNA of the CDR3: TGTGCCAGCAGCTTATTGTGGGAGGCGAGCACAGATACGCAGTATTTT. Translated: CASSLLWEASTDTQYF. The gene calls are TRBV7-9 and TRBJ2-3; maybe TRBD2 (6 bases). CDR3 length: 16 residues. V was clipped by 2 bases and J by 0 bases, with 12 bases between them. Germline-derived CDR1 and CDR2 are SEHNR and FQNEAQ (reference sequence).

The chain recombines TRBV7-8 with TRBJ1-2; no firm D call. V was pared by 10 bases and J by 2 bases, with 8 bases between. The CDR3 consists of 11 residues. Germline loops: CDR1 SGHVS, CDR2 FQNEAQ. CDR3 amino acids: CATEKNYGYTF. The CDR3 region has the DNA TGTGCCACCGAGAAGAACTATGGCTACACCTTC.

This clone was found once. The rearrangement uses TRBV2 and TRBJ1-5; no firm D call. This CDR3 contains 15 residues. CDR1 is SNHLY, CDR2 FYNNEI, per germline. V shed 3 bases and J shed 1 base, with 10 bases lying between them. The CDR3 region has the DNA TGTGCCAGCAGTGAGGGCAGACGGAGCAATCAGCCCCAGCATTTT. Protein product: CASSEGRRSNQPQHF.